The 28 T cell receptor beta chains below all came from one sample that was sequenced in a study of T-cell reconstitution after alpha-beta-depleted transplantation in children. The library targeted TCRbeta and was prepared with unique molecular identifiers. TCRdb independently ran MiXCR on the PCR reads; one entry per CDR3 protein. The table shows about 980,000 distinct CDR3 sequences, with roughly 31% occurring only once. This specimen consisted of PBMCs, mostly from graft donor cells, obtained 360 days after TCRalphabeta/CD19-depleted stem cell transplant. These receptor sequences come from a boy in the first two years of life who had a stem cell transplant for SCID, so the T cells may come from the graft donor.

The rearrangement links TRBV20-1 to TRBJ2-5, with TRBD2 matching 7 bases. Per germline, CDR1 DFQATT and CDR2 SNEGSKA (reference sequence). Trimming cost V 3 bases and J 2 bases; bases outside gene matches: 6. The CDR3 is 14 residues long. In DNA, the CDR3 is TGCAGTGCTAGGCCAGCGGGGAAGCAAGAGACCCAGTACTTC. Its translation is CSARPAGKQETQYF.

The chain combines TRBV20-1 with TRBJ1-1; the D is unclear. The CDR3 has 11 residues. From germline, CDR1 is DFQATT and CDR2 SNEGSKA (reference sequence). The ends were cut back, 5 bases at V and 6 bases at J, with 10 bases in the middle. The CDR3 loop reads CSARPGAEAFF. The CDR3, as DNA: TGCAGTGCTCGTCCGGGCGCTGAAGCTTTCTTT.

The rearrangement links TRBV18 to TRBJ2-7; D is uncertain. The germline gives CDR1 KGHSH, CDR2 LQKENI. The length of the CDR3 is 12 residues. V lost 1 base and J 6 bases, leaving 7 bases between the germline ends. CDR3 loop: CASSPRLGEQYF. The CDR3 nucleotides read TGTGCCAGCTCACCACGGCTGGGCGAGCAGTACTTC.

This clonotype has only a few counts. The chain couples TRBV7-9 to TRBJ2-1; D perhaps matches TRBD1 (5 bases). Germline V gives CDR1 SEHNR, CDR2 FQNEAQ (reference sequence). The V and J ends lost 4 bases and 5 bases respectively, with 18 bases between them. This CDR3 spans 16 amino acids. CDR3 DNA: TGTGCCAGCAGCTCCAAGGGGTCGCGGTCCCACAATGAGCAGTTCTTC. It codes for CASSSKGSRSHNEQFF.

V usage is TRBV5-6 and J usage is TRBJ1-1; the match to TRBD1 covers 7 bases. This CDR3 has 15 amino acids. Germline CDR1 reads SGHDT; CDR2 reads YYEEEE. V trimming: 6 bases; J trimming: 2 bases; junction bases outside the gene matches: 10. Here the CDR3 DNA reads TGTGCCAGCATAGGGGGACAGAGGGGTAACACTGAAGCTTTCTTT. Encoded protein: CASIGGQRGNTEAFF.

V gene TRBV5-6 combines with J gene TRBJ1-6; TRBD1 matches 7 bases. The V gene end was trimmed by 5 bases and the J gene end by 10 bases; junction bases not matched to a gene: 9. This CDR3 comprises 14 residues. Germline V lookup: CDR1 SGHDT, CDR2 YYEEEE. The CDR3: CASSFGQDGSPLHF. The CDR3 coding sequence is TGTGCCAGCAGTTTCGGACAGGATGGGTCACCCCTCCACTTT.

V is TRBV6-2 or TRBV6-3 and J is TRBJ2-7, with a weak D call TRBD1 (5 bases). Deletions cut 10 bases from V and 5 bases from J, with 24 bases between. The germline CDR1 and CDR2 sequences are MNHEY and SVGEGT. The CDR3 runs 15 residues. CDR3 residues: CATPTGNRSLDEQYF. The CDR3 nucleotides read TGTGCCACCCCGACTGGGAACAGGTCCCTGGACGAGCAGTACTTC.

This clonotype has more than one count but fewer than ten. The chain links TRBV4-1 to TRBJ2-1; 9 nucleotides line up with TRBD2. This CDR3 region has 15 residues. V gave up 3 bases and J gave up 7 bases; unmatched junction bases: 7. In germline, CDR1 is MGHRA, CDR2 YSYEKL. DNA of the CDR3: TGCGCCAGCAGCCACGGAGCGGGGGGCCGGAATGAGCAGTTCTTC. It encodes CASSHGAGGRNEQFF.

The chain couples TRBV27 to TRBJ2-1; TRBD2 might be the D (6 bases). Per germline, CDR1 MNHEY and CDR2 SMNVEV (reference sequence). CDR3 size: 16 residues. Trimming removed 5 bases from V and 7 bases from J, with 21 bases in between. The CDR3 nucleotides read TGTGCCAGCAGTGCCTACTTAACCACACGGGAGAATGAGCAGTTCTTC. Translated: CASSAYLTTRENEQFF.

In its sample, this clonotype was seen a few times. The V and J genes are TRBV5-6 and TRBJ2-1, with no clear D. Germline values: CDR1 SGHDT, CDR2 YYEEEE. The CDR3 runs to 11 residues. V lost 1 base to trimming and J lost 9 bases, with 5 bases between them. CDR3 DNA sequence: TGTGCCAGCAGCTTGTACGGTGAGCAGTTCTTC. This sequence encodes CASSLYGEQFF.

J is TRBJ2-5 and V is TRBV4-2; 10 bases are shared with TRBD2. The germline gives CDR1 LGHNA, CDR2 YNFKEQ. The CDR3 length is 15 residues. V lost 3 bases and J lost 7; bases outside the gene matches: 8. The CDR3 region has the DNA TGTGCCAGCAGCCAGGGACTAGCGCCACCGGGGACCCAGTACTTC. This encodes CASSQGLAPPGTQYF.

This clonotype was counted only a few times. The chain uses TRBV6-5 and TRBJ2-2; 13 bases line up with TRBD2. Germline V gene data show CDR1 as MNHEY and CDR2 as SVGAGI. This CDR3 has 16 residues. V lost 2 bases and J lost 5; bases outside the gene matches: 2. The CDR3 DNA reads TGTGCCAGCAGTTACGTGGGACTAGCGGGGACCGGGGAGCTGTTTTTT. It is translated as CASSYVGLAGTGELFF.

This rearrangement joins TRBV5-1 to TRBJ2-7, with 7 bases that match TRBD2. The CDR3 contains 15 residues. Germline trimming cut 0 bases from V and 4 bases from J; bases unmatched to any gene: 7. Germline V lookup: CDR1 SGHRS, CDR2 YFSETQ. CDR3 bases: TGCGCCAGCAGCTTGGACGCTAGCGGTCCGTACGAGCAGTACTTC. It is translated as CASSLDASGPYEQYF. The full variable domain, its missing parts supplied by reference TRBV5-1 and TRBJ2-7, is KAGVTQTPRYLIKTRGQQVTLSCSPISGHRSVSWYQQTPGQGLQFLFEYFSETQRNKGNFPGRFSGRQFSNSRSEMNVSTLELGDSALYLCASSLDASGPYEQYFGPGTRLTVT.

This clonotype showed up just a few times. Here the CDR3 DNA reads TGTGCCAGCAGTAAACCGGGACAATACTACAATGAGCAGTTCTTC. The encoded protein is CASSKPGQYYNEQFF. The J gene is TRBJ2-1, the V gene TRBV6-1, with a possible D match to TRBD1 (6 bases). This CDR3 spans 15 amino acids. The germline CDR1 and CDR2 sequences are MNHNS and SASEGT. The V gene lost 5 bases and the J gene lost 3 bases, with 14 bases spanning the gap.

There are many counts of this clonotype. The chain recombines TRBV15 with TRBJ1-6; D is perhaps TRBD1 (6 bases). Germline V gene sequence: CDR1 LNHNV, CDR2 YYDKDF (reference sequence). V was clipped by 3 bases and J by 6 bases, with 21 bases between them. The CDR3 has 18 residues. The CDR3 DNA reads as TGTGCCACCAGCAGTGTATGGCTTGCGAAGGGGGTTAATTCACCCCTCCACTTT. Translation gives CATSSVWLAKGVNSPLHF.

This clonotype was seen once. The chain carries TRBV6-1 and TRBJ2-1; the D gene is possibly TRBD1 (6 bases). CDR1 MNHNS and CDR2 SASEGT come from the germline V gene. This CDR3 is 16 amino acids long. Between the trimmed V and J ends, which lost 7 bases and 8 bases, there was a span of 24 bases. The CDR3 is CASTPIEWTETHEQFF. CDR3 coding DNA: TGTGCCAGCACCCCCATCGAGTGGACAGAGACTCATGAGCAGTTCTTC.

The V gene is TRBV14, the J gene TRBJ2-1; 7 positions agree with TRBD2. Germline V gives CDR1 SGHDN, CDR2 FVKESK. The V segment lost 4 bases and the J segment 1 base; nucleotides outside the gene matches: 7. The CDR3 sequence is 16 residues long. CDR3: CASSLPGLSSYNEQFF. CDR3 DNA: TGTGCCAGCAGCCTCCCGGGACTATCATCCTACAATGAGCAGTTCTTC.

The chain recombines TRBV5-1 with TRBJ2-2; possible D gene TRBD1, 6 bases. Germline assignment: CDR1 SGHRS and CDR2 YFSETQ. The germline V and J ends were trimmed by 5 bases and 3 bases, with 8 bases remaining between them. The CDR3 runs to 13 residues. Here the CDR3 DNA reads TGCGCCAGCAGGAAGGGGGACACCGGGGAGCTGTTTTTT. Translating it yields CASRKGDTGELFF.

J is TRBJ2-3 and V is TRBV6-5; 11 positions match TRBD2. CDR3 length: 17 amino acids. Germline CDR1 reads MNHEY; CDR2 reads SVGAGI. The junction had 4 bases not matched to a gene; V was cut back by 2 bases and J by 0 bases. The CDR3 is CASSYLAGGPSTDTQYF. The CDR3 bases are TGTGCCAGCAGTTACCTAGCGGGGGGCCCAAGCACAGATACGCAGTATTTT.

This clonotype has only a few counts. The gene calls are TRBV2 and TRBJ2-3; 7 bases are shared with TRBD1. The CDR3 has 14 residues. V shed 4 bases and J 3 bases; nucleotides not matched to a gene: 4. CDR1 is SNHLY, CDR2 FYNNEI, per germline. In DNA form, the CDR3 reads TGTGCCAGCAGTGTCGAGACAGGGACAGATACGCAGTATTTT. This translates into CASSVETGTDTQYF.

CDR3 sequence reads: CSAYNFRGAGAYNEQFF. The CDR3 DNA reads TGCAGTGCTTACAATTTTCGTGGAGCGGGGGCCTACAATGAGCAGTTCTTC. V is TRBV20-1 and J is TRBJ2-1, with 8 positions matching TRBD2. The CDR3 has 17 residues. Germline CDR1 is DFQATT and CDR2 is SNEGSKA (reference sequence). J gave up 2 bases and V 5 bases, and 14 bases lay outside the gene matches.

CDR3 region: CASSQDGRISYNEQFF. The CDR3 DNA follows: TGTGCCAGCAGCCAAGATGGGAGGATCTCCTACAATGAGCAGTTCTTC. The chain recombines TRBV3-1 with TRBJ2-1; D possibly corresponds to TRBD2 (6 bases). The CDR3 runs to 16 residues. The V end lost 0 bases, the J end lost 0 bases, and 9 bases lay between the germline ends. Germline V lookup: CDR1 LGHDT, CDR2 YNNKEL (reference sequence).

This clonotype was counted between two and nine times. This rearrangement joins TRBV2 to TRBJ2-1, with 11 bases fitting TRBD2. This CDR3 has 16 residues. V gave up 6 bases and J gave up 7 bases; unmatched junction bases: 11. CDR1 is SNHLY, CDR2 FYNNEI, per germline. This CDR3 is CASRPIAGGYINEQFF. The CDR3 DNA is TGTGCCAGCAGACCAATAGCGGGGGGGTATATAAATGAGCAGTTCTTC.

The V gene is TRBV10-2, the J gene TRBJ2-1, with 7 bases lining up with TRBD1. V lost 9 bases and J lost 1; bases outside the gene matches: 6. The CDR3 covers 14 residues. Per the germline V gene, CDR1 is WSHSY and CDR2 is SAAADI. CDR3 sequence: CARGDRPSYNEQFF. The DNA for the CDR3 is TGCGCCAGGGGGGACAGACCATCCTACAATGAGCAGTTCTTC.

This clonotype was seen just once. This may be a read error: a much more frequent sequence differs by one nucleotide. J is TRBJ1-3 and V is TRBV3-1; D is possibly TRBD1 (6 bases). Germline CDR1 reads LGHDT; CDR2 reads YNNKEL (reference sequence). V was trimmed by 4 bases and J by 7 bases, leaving 8 bases between them. The CDR3 extends over 12 amino acids. The CDR3 spells CASSRTDNTIYF. CDR3 bases: TGTGCCAGCAGCCGGACAGACAACACCATATATTTT.

The J gene is TRBJ2-3, the V gene TRBV2; D possibly corresponds to TRBD2 (5 bases). The V gene's germline CDR1 is SNHLY and CDR2 FYNNEI. The CDR3 is 13 amino acids. With 6 bases removed from V and 6 bases from J, the gap between germline ends came to 13 bases. The CDR3 here is CASRDYWEDTQYF. CDR3 nucleotide sequence: TGTGCCAGCAGAGATTACTGGGAGGATACGCAGTATTTT.

This chain connects TRBV5-1 to TRBJ2-5; either TRBD1 or TRBD2 may supply D (5 bases each). Trimming stripped 4 bases from V and 1 base from J, with 14 bases between. Per the germline V gene, CDR1 is SGHRS and CDR2 is YFSETQ. The length of the CDR3 is 15 residues. CDR3 protein: CASSPAGTIQETQYF. The CDR3 DNA reads TGCGCCAGCAGCCCAGCAGGGACCATCCAAGAGACCCAGTACTTC.

A few counts support this clonotype. The chain couples TRBV6-6 to TRBJ2-1, with D unresolved. With 2 bases removed from V and 6 bases from J, the gap between germline ends came to 8 bases. CDR1 and CDR2 (germline): MNHNY, SVGAGI (reference sequence). This CDR3 is 13 amino acids long. The CDR3 nucleotides read TGTGCCAGCAGTTACGGGTTGGTCAATGAGCAGTTCTTC. This gives the protein CASSYGLVNEQFF.